This T cell receptor beta chain was observed in a study of cytomegalovirus exposure and HLA in healthy donors. Overall study: The 95 to 150 validation repertoires, a later analysis reported, used the same platform as the 550 to 800 first-cohort repertoires. Study outcomes and limitations: There were about 160 TCR beta chains listed as cytomegalovirus-associated. Despite most TCR sequences being rare, some public TCRs occurred in many donors.

Measured with immunoSEQ multiplex PCR; TCRdb has only the in-frame clones, and not every one. Counted here are roughly 350,000 clones, roughly 85% occurring once; the ten biggest clones make up around 0.8%. A word on this clone: No antigen is known for it.

Germline V lookup: CDR1 LGHNA, CDR2 YNFKEQ. Trimming removed 1 base at V and 2 bases at J, with 20 bases between. The CDR3 extends over 18 amino acids. Material for sequencing was PBMCs. This clonotype was sampled from a woman between 18 and 29 years old in good health and CMV-seronegative. V and J are TRBV4-2 and TRBJ1-2; weak D call: TRBD1 (6 bases). The CDR3 loop is CASSQGPKATGLNYGYTF. The CDR3 nucleotides read TGTGCCAGCAGCCAAGGCCCGAAAGCCACAGGGCTAAACTATGGCTACACCTTC.